The clone carrying this T cell receptor beta chain was detected a few times. This entry comes from a study of T cells of healthy individuals. TCRdb passed the 5' RACE reads through MiXCR, listing each CDR3 protein once. The table shows some 69,000 distinct CDR3 sequences, with under 20% occurring only once. The clonotype comes from a human donor in good health.

The CDR3 DNA follows: TGTGCCAGCAGCTTATACATTGGCGCAAGTGAAGCTTTCTTT. Encoded protein: CASSLYIGASEAFF. The chain employs TRBV7-9 and TRBJ1-1; no firm D call. Germline values: CDR1 SEHNR, CDR2 FQNEAQ (reference sequence). The CDR3 consists of 14 residues. V was trimmed by 2 bases and J by 7 bases, leaving 14 bases between them.